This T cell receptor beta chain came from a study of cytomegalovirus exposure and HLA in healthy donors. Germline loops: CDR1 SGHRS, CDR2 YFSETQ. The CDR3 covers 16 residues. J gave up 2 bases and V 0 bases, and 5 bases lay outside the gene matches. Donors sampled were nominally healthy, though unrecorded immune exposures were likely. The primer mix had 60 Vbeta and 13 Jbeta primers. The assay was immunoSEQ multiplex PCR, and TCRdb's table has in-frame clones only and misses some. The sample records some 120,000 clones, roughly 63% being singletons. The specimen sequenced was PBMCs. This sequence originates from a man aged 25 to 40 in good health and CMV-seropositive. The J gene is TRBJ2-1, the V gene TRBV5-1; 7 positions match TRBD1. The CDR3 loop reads CASSLVPGGPYNEQFF. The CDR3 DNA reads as TGCGCCAGCAGCTTGGTTCCAGGGGGACCCTACAATGAGCAGTTCTTC.